These 17 T cell receptor beta chains originate from one sample sequenced in a study of blood T cell repertoires in COVID-19. Sequencing was performed with immunoSEQ multiplex PCR; in TCRdb, only in-frame clones are kept and a portion is missing. This sample has roughly 290,000 clones, with roughly 90% found just once. Sequencing was done on a sample of peripheral blood. The receptors shown here come from a man aged 30 to 39 with acute or convalescent COVID-19.

This clone was recorded once. This rearrangement joins TRBV18 to TRBJ2-7; 8 nucleotides align to TRBD1. The CDR3 covers 13 residues. The germline gives CDR1 KGHSH, CDR2 LQKENI. The V segment lost 4 bases and the J segment 1 base; nucleotides outside the gene matches: 0. The CDR3 DNA reads as TGTGCCAGCTCACGGGACAGGTCCTACGAGCAGTACTTC. Protein: CASSRDRSYEQYF.

This chain links TRBV2 with TRBJ1-2; D not certain. V gave up 6 bases and J gave up 4 bases, with 18 bases separating them. This CDR3 region has 15 residues. In germline, CDR1 is SNHLY, CDR2 FYNNEI. This CDR3 is CASRDPRTSVYGYTF. In DNA, the CDR3 is TGTGCCAGCAGGGACCCTCGGACTAGCGTCTATGGCTACACCTTC.

The V and J genes are TRBV28 and TRBJ2-1, with D tentatively TRBD1 (6 bases). Trimming removed 6 bases from V and 8 bases from J, with 17 bases in between. From germline, CDR1 is MDHEN and CDR2 SYDVKM. This CDR3 contains 14 residues. CDR3 DNA sequence: TGTGCCAGCAGCAGGGGCTACCGTTTCGATGAGCAGTTCTTC. Its translation: CASSRGYRFDEQFF.

The chain joins TRBV15 to TRBJ1-4; the D is unclear. Trimming stripped 1 base from V and 7 bases from J, with 10 bases between. Germline CDR1 LNHNV, CDR2 YYDKDF (reference sequence). CDR3 size: 14 residues. Here the CDR3 reads CATSRGGLGEKLFF. DNA of the CDR3: TGTGCCACCAGCAGAGGAGGGCTTGGTGAAAAACTGTTTTTT.

CDR3 protein: CASSRTGGKYEQYF. The CDR3 nucleotides read TGCGCCAGCAGCAGGACAGGAGGTAAATACGAGCAGTACTTC. This sequence joins TRBV4-1 and TRBJ2-7; 7 bases line up with TRBD1. The V and J ends lost 5 bases and 4 bases, in that order; junction bases with no gene match: 8. The CDR3 is 14 residues long. Germline assignment: CDR1 MGHRA and CDR2 YSYEKL.

The rearrangement uses TRBV10-1 and TRBJ2-5; 10 bases map to TRBD2. The J call is doubtful: the DNA matches TRBJ2-7 better. The CDR3 is 16 amino acids. Germline CDR1 reads WNHNN; CDR2 reads SYGVQD (reference sequence). The CDR3 coding sequence is TGCGCCAGCAGTCGTAAGCGGGAGGGCCCCACCTACGAGCAGTACTTC. Translated, it gives CASSRKREGPTYEQYF.

This chain joins TRBV6-8 and TRBJ2-3, with 16 bases fitting TRBD2. V dropped 6 bases and J dropped 1; count of bases not matched to a gene: 13. Germline V gene data show CDR1 as MNHGY and CDR2 as SAAAGT. CDR3 size: 20 residues. CDR3 loop: CASRPGTSGGVTYGTDTQYF. In nucleotides, the CDR3 is TGTGCCAGCAGGCCTGGGACTAGCGGGGGGGTTACATATGGCACAGATACGCAGTATTTT.

The chain is built from TRBV6-5 and TRBJ1-3; 7 positions match TRBD1. CDR1 is MNHEY, CDR2 SVGAGI, per germline. The junction had 6 bases not matched to a gene; V was cut back by 7 bases and J by 3 bases. CDR3 length equals 14 residues. Here the CDR3 DNA reads TGTGCCAGCACCGACAGGGTAAATGGAAACACCATATATTTT. This sequence encodes CASTDRVNGNTIYF.

V gene TRBV28 combines with J gene TRBJ1-1; D perhaps matches TRBD1 (5 bases). This CDR3 contains 14 residues. V lost 9 bases and J 4 bases, leaving 18 bases between the germline ends. The germline gives CDR1 MDHEN, CDR2 SYDVKM. CDR3 nucleotide sequence: TGTGCCAGTCGGGGGGGTGGTCGGAGCACTGAAGCTTTCTTT. It specifies CASRGGGRSTEAFF.

The V call is TRBV5-1, the J call TRBJ1-2, with 10 bases that match TRBD1. CDR3 length equals 15 residues. Trimming removed 4 bases from V and 4 bases from J; junction bases left unmatched: 7. Germline V CDR1 and CDR2: SGHRS, YFSETQ. The CDR3 DNA reads as TGCGCCAGCAGCGAGACAGGGGGCGCAGGCTATGGCTACACCTTC. This codes for CASSETGGAGYGYTF.

J is TRBJ2-7 and V is TRBV28; 9 bases align to TRBD1. CDR1 and CDR2 from the germline V gene are MDHEN and SYDVKM. J lost 2 bases, V lost 4 bases, and 9 bases had no gene match. The CDR3 spans 16 residues. The CDR3 DNA reads as TGTGCCAGCAGTTCAAACACAGGGGGCGGTCCCTACGAGCAGTACTTC. This sequence encodes CASSSNTGGGPYEQYF.

This rearrangement joins TRBV6-6 to TRBJ1-2; D gene ambiguous. The CDR3 contains 15 residues. Per the germline V gene, CDR1 is MNHNY and CDR2 is SVGAGI (reference sequence). The ends were cut back, 2 bases at V and 0 bases at J, with 10 bases in the middle. CDR3 sequence: CASSYTTGANYGYTF. CDR3 coding DNA: TGTGCCAGCAGTTACACGACGGGAGCTAACTATGGCTACACCTTC.

The chain is built from TRBV6-6 and TRBJ2-1; 7 nucleotides match TRBD1. Trimming took 6 bases from V and 2 from J; bases not matched to a gene: 7. This CDR3 has 15 amino acids. The germline V gene has CDR1 MNHNY and CDR2 SVGAGI (reference sequence). The CDR3 DNA reads as TGTGCCAGCAGCCCCGACAGGGTAACCTACAATGAGCAGTTCTTC. This sequence encodes CASSPDRVTYNEQFF.

V usage is TRBV27 and J usage is TRBJ2-7, with D uncertain. From germline, CDR1 is MNHEY and CDR2 SMNVEV (reference sequence). Between the trimmed V and J ends, which lost 0 bases and 6 bases, there was a span of 18 bases. This CDR3 is 16 amino acids long. The CDR3 DNA reads as TGTGCCAGCAGTTTATCTGGTGGGCAGTACTCGATCGAGCAGTACTTC. The encoded protein is CASSLSGGQYSIEQYF.

The genes are TRBV9 and TRBJ2-3; D possibly corresponds to TRBD2 (5 bases). CDR3 length: 15 amino acids. Germline V gene data show CDR1 as SGDLS and CDR2 as YYNGEE. Trimming left V 1 base short and J 3 bases short, with 12 bases between. CDR3 residues: CASSVPTRGTDTQYF. The CDR3 DNA is TGTGCCAGCAGCGTACCAACCAGAGGGACAGATACGCAGTATTTT.

The V and J genes are TRBV5-1 and TRBJ2-2; 8 bases are shared with TRBD2. J gave up 4 bases and V 2 bases, and 22 bases lay outside the gene matches. Germline V gene data show CDR1 as SGHRS and CDR2 as YFSETQ. This CDR3 is built from 21 residues. The chain's CDR3 is CASSLTQQRELTSPGTGELFF. In DNA form, the CDR3 reads TGCGCCAGCAGCTTAACCCAACAGCGGGAGCTGACATCCCCGGGCACCGGGGAGCTGTTTTTT.

The chain couples TRBV3-1 (or the pseudogene TRBV3-2) to TRBJ2-1; D may be TRBD2 (5 bases). The V end lost 4 bases, the J end lost 14 bases, and 15 bases lay between the germline ends. CDR3 length: 12 amino acids. Germline assignment: CDR1 LGHDT and CDR2 YNNKEL (reference sequence). The CDR3 DNA follows: TGTGCCAGCAGCCTTAGTCGAGGGTCAGAGTTCTTC. This sequence encodes CASSLSRGSEFF.